This section outlines one T cell receptor beta chain sequence together with its context. The sample comes from a study of shared clonotypes between healthy human individuals. Assay execution proceeded at the deep level. Libraries were prepared by immunoSEQ multiplex PCR; TCRdb keeps only in-frame clonotypes and omits some of them. The data show fewer than 1.4 million clones, with approximately 80% seen just once and 0.5% to 0.65% held by the top ten. The V end lost 1 base, the J end lost 6 bases, and 7 bases lay between the germline ends. Germline V lookup: CDR1 SGHVS, CDR2 FNYEAQ. The CDR3 extends over 13 amino acids.

Sequenced: memory CD4+ T cells from PBMCs. Sample subset: CD45RA-negative fraction. This sequence joins TRBV7-6 and TRBJ2-1, with D possibly TRBD1 on 6 matching bases. The clonotype was recovered from a man between 18 and 35 years old in good health. Some clones in this sample may be carry-over from other donors' samples. The CDR3 region is CASSLVGGNEQFF. Written as DNA, the CDR3 is TGTGCCAGCAGCTTAGTAGGGGGCAATGAGCAGTTCTTC.